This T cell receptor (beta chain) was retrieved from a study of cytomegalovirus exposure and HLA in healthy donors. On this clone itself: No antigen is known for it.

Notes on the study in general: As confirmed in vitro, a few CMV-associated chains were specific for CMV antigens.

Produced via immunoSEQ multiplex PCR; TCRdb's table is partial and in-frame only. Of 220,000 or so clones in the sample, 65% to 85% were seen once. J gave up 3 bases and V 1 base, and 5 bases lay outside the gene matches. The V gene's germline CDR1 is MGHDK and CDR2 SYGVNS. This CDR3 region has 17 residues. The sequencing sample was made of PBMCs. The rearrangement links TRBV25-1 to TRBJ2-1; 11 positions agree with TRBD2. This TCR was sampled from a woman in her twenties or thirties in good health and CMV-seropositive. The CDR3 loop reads CASSESGTSGFYNEQFF. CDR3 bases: TGTGCCAGCAGTGAATCCGGGACTAGCGGTTTCTACAATGAGCAGTTCTTC.